The clone carrying this T cell receptor beta chain has only a few counts. These data belong to a study of blood T cell repertoires in COVID-19. The protocol was immunoSEQ multiplex PCR, while the TCRdb copy is restricted to in-frame clones and leaves out a portion. The sample lists more than 150,000 clones; approximately 88% were seen once. CDR3 length equals 13 residues. The germline V and J ends were trimmed by 6 bases and 5 bases, with 11 bases remaining between them. CDR1 is LNHDA, CDR2 SQIVND, per germline (reference sequence). Source material: peripheral blood. The V and J genes are TRBV19 and TRBJ1-5; D remains ambiguous. The sequence derives from a man between 18 and 35 years old with active or convalescent COVID-19. The CDR3 coding sequence is TGTGCCAGTAGAGTTATGGGAGATCAGCCCCAGCATTTT. It codes for CASRVMGDQPQHF.